The 13 T cell receptor beta chains in this list originate from one sample, sequenced in a study of blood T cell repertoires in COVID-19. TCRdb's copy holds only in-frame clones and misses some; the assay was immunoSEQ multiplex PCR. The sample holds roughly 250,000 clones, 70% to 85% seen once. Sample: peripheral blood. These receptors were collected from a woman older than 75 with acute or convalescent COVID-19.

The rearrangement links TRBV15 to TRBJ1-5; the match to TRBD1 covers 7 bases. This CDR3 contains 15 residues. Germline V gives CDR1 LNHNV, CDR2 YYDKDF (reference sequence). The V gene end was trimmed by 5 bases and the J gene end by 6 bases; junction bases not matched to a gene: 10. The CDR3 protein is CATSPNRGSSQPQHF. The DNA of the CDR3 is TGTGCCACCAGCCCCAACAGGGGTTCGAGTCAGCCCCAGCATTTT.

V and J are TRBV15 and TRBJ2-1; the D gene is possibly TRBD2 (5 bases). This CDR3 has 16 amino acids. Germline values: CDR1 LNHNV, CDR2 YYDKDF (reference sequence). V lost 6 bases, J lost 2 bases, and 17 bases lay in between. DNA of the CDR3: TGTGCCACCAGTCATTATGGGAGAGGGACCTACAATGAGCAGTTCTTC. Its translation is CATSHYGRGTYNEQFF.

The table lists this clone with a few counts. The V gene is TRBV7-9, the J gene TRBJ1-4; 10 nucleotides agree with TRBD1. V shed 2 bases, J shed 7 bases, and the junction held 7 bases outside the gene matches. Germline-derived CDR1 and CDR2 are SEHNR and FQNEAQ (reference sequence). The CDR3 has 16 residues. The DNA of the CDR3 is TGTGCCAGCAGCTTACCCCGGACAGGGGGAGGTGAAAAACTGTTTTTT. As protein: CASSLPRTGGGEKLFF.

The chain couples TRBV19 to TRBJ2-7, with a possible D match to TRBD1 (5 bases). The CDR3 is 15 amino acids. Germline loops: CDR1 LNHDA, CDR2 SQIVND (reference sequence). V shed 5 bases and J shed 1 base, with 15 bases lying between them. DNA for the CDR3: TGTGCCAGTAGTTCTTACTCGCAGGGTTCCTACGAGCAGTACTTC. It translates to CASSSYSQGSYEQYF.

The chain carries TRBV3-1 (or the pseudogene TRBV3-2) and TRBJ2-2; TRBD1 might be the D (6 bases). The germline gives CDR1 LGHDT, CDR2 YNNKEL (reference sequence). V was clipped by 1 base and J by 0 bases, with 18 bases between them. The CDR3 covers 19 residues. The CDR3 DNA follows: TGTGCCAGCAGCCAAGCCACCCCGTGGGGGACATCGAACACCGGGGAGCTGTTTTTT. Encoded protein: CASSQATPWGTSNTGELFF.

CDR3 bases: TGTGCCACCAGTGACCGCTGGCTCAACAGGGTTTACGGAAACACCATATATTTT. Amino acids: CATSDRWLNRVYGNTIYF. The chain couples TRBV24-1 to TRBJ1-3; the D gene is possibly TRBD1 (6 bases). In germline, CDR1 is KGHDR, CDR2 SFDVKD. The CDR3 loop spans 18 amino acids. Trimming stripped 4 bases from V and 4 bases from J, with 22 bases between.

The chain joins TRBV6-2 or TRBV6-3 to TRBJ2-6; weak D call: TRBD1 (6 bases). Germline loops: CDR1 MNHEY, CDR2 SVGEGT. The CDR3 is 18 residues long. The V end lost 5 bases, the J end lost 2 bases, and 19 bases lay between the germline ends. The CDR3 loop is CASSTFPTGIAGANVLTF. In DNA, the CDR3 is TGTGCCAGCAGTACCTTCCCAACAGGGATCGCTGGGGCCAACGTCCTGACTTTC.

The chain is built from TRBV18 and TRBJ2-7; 13 bases line up with TRBD2. The CDR3 consists of 16 residues. V trimming: 2 bases; J trimming: 6 bases; junction bases outside the gene matches: 7. Germline-derived CDR1 and CDR2 are KGHSH and LQKENI. This CDR3 is CASSPGTSGIAGEQYF. CDR3 in DNA: TGTGCCAGCTCACCAGGGACTAGCGGGATCGCAGGCGAGCAGTACTTC.

The genes are TRBV25-1 and TRBJ2-3; 7 bases line up with TRBD2. Germline loops: CDR1 MGHDK, CDR2 SYGVNS. The CDR3 loop spans 16 amino acids. With 3 bases clipped from V and 2 bases from J, the junction kept 8 bases outside the gene matches. CDR3 DNA: TGTGCCAGCAGTGACCCACTAGCGCCCTACACAGATACGCAGTATTTT. Encoded protein: CASSDPLAPYTDTQYF.

The V gene is TRBV29-1, the J gene TRBJ2-7; 12 nucleotides line up with TRBD2. V lost 7 bases and J lost 6; bases outside the gene matches: 7. From germline, CDR1 is SQVTM and CDR2 ANQGSEA. The CDR3 runs to 13 residues. CDR3 nucleotide sequence: TGCAGCGCGCGACTAGCGGGAGTTTCCGAGCAGTACTTC. Translated, it gives CSARLAGVSEQYF.

The rearrangement joins TRBV4-1 to TRBJ1-1, with TRBD1 matching 8 bases. Germline V gene lookup returns CDR1 MGHRA and CDR2 YSYEKL. After removal of 1 base from V and 4 bases from J, the junction contained 8 bases not matched to a gene. There are 16 residues in the CDR3. Written as DNA, the CDR3 is TGCGCCAGCAGCCAAGGCCGACAGGGGCTAAGCACTGAAGCTTTCTTT. Translated: CASSQGRQGLSTEAFF.

The count of this clone is one. The gene calls are TRBV12-3 or TRBV12-4 and TRBJ2-1; 7 nucleotides agree with TRBD2. CDR3 size: 13 residues. V was clipped by 6 bases and J by 15 bases; unmatched bases: 14. The DNA of the CDR3 is TGTGCCAGCAGGGCAGGGACTACCTTAGGGCGGTTCTTC. It is translated as CASRAGTTLGRFF.

In this sample, this clone turned up once. The rearrangement joins TRBV19 to TRBJ2-1; 11 bases line up with TRBD2. V lost 6 bases and J lost 7; bases outside the gene matches: 8. The CDR3 has 15 residues. Per germline, CDR1 LNHDA and CDR2 SQIVND (reference sequence). The CDR3 reads CASSPTSGVRNEQFF. As DNA, the CDR3 is TGTGCCAGTAGCCCGACTAGCGGGGTAAGAAATGAGCAGTTCTTC.